This T cell receptor beta chain was observed in a study of cytomegalovirus exposure and HLA in healthy donors. Study as a whole: The 95 to 150 validation repertoires and the 666 first-cohort repertoires shared a platform, a later analysis reported. Whole-study findings and limits: Published work reported that the classifier diagnosed cytomegalovirus status with high specificity and sensitivity. According to a subsequent analysis, TCR clusters from the first cohort were inclined to appear together in the 100 to 150 validation repertoires.

Separate from the roughly 700-subject first cohort, the roughly 130-subject validation cohort was the one that the donors belonged to. This clone is a singleton in its sample. Its target is unknown. The assay was immunoSEQ multiplex PCR, and TCRdb's table has in-frame clones only and misses some. Among 250,000 or so clones, about 90% were seen once, and the ten largest hold approximately 12%. V shed 0 bases and J shed 1 base, with 7 bases lying between them. The CDR3 sequence is 14 residues long. Germline-derived CDR1 and CDR2 are SGHVS and FNYEAQ. The chain carries TRBV7-6 and TRBJ2-7; no reliable D call. Sequencing was carried out using PBMCs. This TCR came from a man aged 18 to 29 in good health and CMV-seropositive. The CDR3 coding sequence is TGTGCCAGCAGCTTAGCGGTGGCGTCCTACGAGCAGTACTTC. Its translation: CASSLAVASYEQYF.